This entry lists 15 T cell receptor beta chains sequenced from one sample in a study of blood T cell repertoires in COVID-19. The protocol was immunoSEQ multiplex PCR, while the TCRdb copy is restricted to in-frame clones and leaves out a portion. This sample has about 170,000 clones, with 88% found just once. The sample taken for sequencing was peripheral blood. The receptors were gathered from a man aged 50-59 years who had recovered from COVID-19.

The DNA of the CDR3 is TGTGCCAGCAGCTTGCGGGACGGAGCCCTGAATGAGCAGTTCTTC. This encodes CASSLRDGALNEQFF. This rearrangement joins TRBV11-2 to TRBJ2-1; D might be TRBD2 (6 bases). Germline CDR1 SGHAT, CDR2 FQNNGV. The CDR3 extends over 15 amino acids. V was cut by 3 bases and J by 7 bases, with 16 bases left in between.

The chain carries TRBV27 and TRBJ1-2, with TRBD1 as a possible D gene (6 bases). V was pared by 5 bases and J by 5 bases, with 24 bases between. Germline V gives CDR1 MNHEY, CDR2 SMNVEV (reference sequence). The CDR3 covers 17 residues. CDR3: CASSSGGPGGLTYGYTF. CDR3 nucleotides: TGTGCCAGCAGTAGCGGGGGGCCGGGGGGGCTAACTTATGGCTACACCTTC.

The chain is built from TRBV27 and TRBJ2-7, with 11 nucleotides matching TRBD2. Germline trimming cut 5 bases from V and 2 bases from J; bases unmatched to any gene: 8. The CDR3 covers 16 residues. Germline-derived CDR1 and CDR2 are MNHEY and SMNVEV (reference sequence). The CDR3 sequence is CASSLLTSGSTYEQYF. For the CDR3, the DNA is TGTGCCAGCAGTCTCCTTACTAGCGGGAGCACCTACGAGCAGTACTTC.

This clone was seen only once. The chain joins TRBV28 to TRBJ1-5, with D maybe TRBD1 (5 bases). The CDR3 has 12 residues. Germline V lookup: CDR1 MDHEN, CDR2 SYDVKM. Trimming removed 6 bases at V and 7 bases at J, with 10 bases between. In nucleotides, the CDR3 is TGTGCCAGCAGCCGGGGGGTACAGCCCCAGCATTTT. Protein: CASSRGVQPQHF. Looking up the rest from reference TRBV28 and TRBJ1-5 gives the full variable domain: DVKVTQSSRYLVKRTGEKVFLECVQDMDHENMFWYRQDPGLGLRLIYFSYDVKMKEKGDIPEGYSVSREKKERFSLILESASTNQTSMYLCASSRGVQPQHFGDGTRLSIL.

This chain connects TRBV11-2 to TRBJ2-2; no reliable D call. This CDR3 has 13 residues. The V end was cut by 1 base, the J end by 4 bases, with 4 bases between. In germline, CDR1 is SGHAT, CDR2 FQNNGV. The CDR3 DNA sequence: TGTGCCAGCAGCTTAGCAGGCACCGGGGAGCTGTTTTTT. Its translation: CASSLAGTGELFF.

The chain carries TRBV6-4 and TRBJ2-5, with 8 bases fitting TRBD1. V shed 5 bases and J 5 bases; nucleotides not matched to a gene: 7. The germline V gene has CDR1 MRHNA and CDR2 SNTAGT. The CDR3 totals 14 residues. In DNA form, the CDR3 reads TGTGCCAGCAGTCCGACAGGGGATGCGGAGACCCAGTACTTC. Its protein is CASSPTGDAETQYF.

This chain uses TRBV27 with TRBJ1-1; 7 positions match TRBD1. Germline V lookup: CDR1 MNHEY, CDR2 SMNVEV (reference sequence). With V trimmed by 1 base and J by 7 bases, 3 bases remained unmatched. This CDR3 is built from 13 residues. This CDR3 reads CASSLYSGGEAFF. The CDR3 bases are TGTGCCAGCAGTTTATATTCAGGGGGTGAAGCTTTCTTT.

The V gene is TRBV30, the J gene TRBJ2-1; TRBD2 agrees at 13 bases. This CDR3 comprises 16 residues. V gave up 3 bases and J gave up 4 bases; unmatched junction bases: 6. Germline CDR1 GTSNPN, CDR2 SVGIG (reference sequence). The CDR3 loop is CAWSSLAGGPYNEQFF. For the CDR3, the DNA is TGTGCCTGGAGCTCACTAGCGGGGGGGCCATACAATGAGCAGTTCTTC. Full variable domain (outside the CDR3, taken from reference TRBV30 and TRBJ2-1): SQTIHQWPATLVQPVGSPLSLECTVEGTSNPNLYWYRQAAGRGLQLLFYSVGIGQISSEVPQNLSASRPQDRQFILSSKKLLLSDSGFYLCAWSSLAGGPYNEQFFGPGTRLTVL.

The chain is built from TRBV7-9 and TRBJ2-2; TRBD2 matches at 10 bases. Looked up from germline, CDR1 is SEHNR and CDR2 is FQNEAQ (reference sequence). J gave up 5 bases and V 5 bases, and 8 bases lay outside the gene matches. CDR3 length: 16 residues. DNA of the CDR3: TGTGCCAGCAGCCACCTAGCGGGAGTTGGGACCGGGGAGCTGTTTTTT. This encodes CASSHLAGVGTGELFF.

The CDR3 DNA sequence: TGTGCCAGCAGTTTATGGTTCCAGGGAAGTAATGAAAAACTGTTTTTT. The encoded protein is CASSLWFQGSNEKLFF. The chain combines TRBV28 with TRBJ1-4, with D perhaps TRBD1 (5 bases). The CDR3 has 16 amino acids. Germline lookup yields CDR1 MDHEN and CDR2 SYDVKM. V lost 0 bases, J lost 4 bases, and 12 bases lay in between.

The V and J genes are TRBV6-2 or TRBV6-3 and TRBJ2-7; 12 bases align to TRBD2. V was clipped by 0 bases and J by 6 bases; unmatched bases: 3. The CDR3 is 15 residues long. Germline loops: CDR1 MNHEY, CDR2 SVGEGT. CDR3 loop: CASSYSLAGGFEQYF. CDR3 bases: TGTGCCAGCAGTTACTCACTAGCGGGAGGCTTCGAGCAGTACTTC.

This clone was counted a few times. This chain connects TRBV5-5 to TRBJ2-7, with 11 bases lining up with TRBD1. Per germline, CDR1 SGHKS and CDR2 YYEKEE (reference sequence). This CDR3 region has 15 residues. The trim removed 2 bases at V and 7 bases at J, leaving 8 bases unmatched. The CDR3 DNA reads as TGTGCCAGCAGCTTCAGTGGGACAGGGGGTGTGGAGCAGTACTTC. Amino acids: CASSFSGTGGVEQYF.

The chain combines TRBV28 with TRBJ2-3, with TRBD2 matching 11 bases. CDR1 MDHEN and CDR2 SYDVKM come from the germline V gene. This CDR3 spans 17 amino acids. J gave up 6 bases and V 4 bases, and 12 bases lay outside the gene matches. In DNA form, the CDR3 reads TGTGCCAGCAGTTCTCGGACTAGCGGGCAGAACTGGGATACGCAGTATTTT. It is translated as CASSSRTSGQNWDTQYF.

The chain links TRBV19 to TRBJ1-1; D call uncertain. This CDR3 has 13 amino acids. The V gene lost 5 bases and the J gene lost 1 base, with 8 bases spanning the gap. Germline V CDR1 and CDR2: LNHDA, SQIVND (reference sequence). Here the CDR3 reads CASSRDTNTEAFF. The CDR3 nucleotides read TGTGCCAGTAGTCGTGACACGAACACTGAAGCTTTCTTT.

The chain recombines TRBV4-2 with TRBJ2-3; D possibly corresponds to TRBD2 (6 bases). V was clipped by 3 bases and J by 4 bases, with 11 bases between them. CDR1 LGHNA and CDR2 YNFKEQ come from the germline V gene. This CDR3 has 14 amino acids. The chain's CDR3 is CASSQGGKPDTQYF. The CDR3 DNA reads TGTGCCAGCAGCCAGGGCGGGAAACCAGATACGCAGTATTTT.